Listed below are T cell receptor beta chains from one sample, sequenced in a study of shared clonotypes between healthy human individuals. The repertoire was sequenced with immunoSEQ multiplex PCR; TCRdb's copy has only in-frame clones and lacks some. The sample lists about 1.1 million clones; about 84% were seen once. Sequenced sample: memory CD4+ T cells from PBMCs. The source of these receptors is a man between 18 and 35 years old in good health. Some clones in this sample may be carry-over from other donors' samples. The CDR3 runs from the conserved cysteine through the conserved F or W. D genes are given only for firm matches. Clone size, where shown, is once, few, many, or a class for clones that have expanded.

cdr3_aa	cdr3_nt	v_call	j_call	d_call	clone_size
CASSQKGLAGRGDTQYF	TGCGCCAGCAGCCAAAAGGGACTAGCGGGACGGGGAGATACGCAGTATTTT	TRBV4-1	TRBJ2-3	TRBD2	NA
CASNNRLGPTDTQYF	TGTGCCAGCAATAACCGACTAGGGCCCACAGATACGCAGTATTTT	TRBV2	TRBJ2-3	NA	NA
CATSRGTETQYF	TGTGCCACCAGCAGGGGCACGGAGACCCAGTACTTC	TRBV15	TRBJ2-5	NA	NA
CASSQRGRGAQPGANVLTF	TGTGCCAGCAGCCAAAGGGGACGGGGGGCCCAGCCTGGGGCCAACGTCCTGACTTTC	TRBV4-2	TRBJ2-6	NA	NA
CASSLGSASSTYEQYF	TGTGCCAGCAGCTTGGGAAGCGCCTCTTCCACGTACGAGCAGTACTTC	TRBV7-9	TRBJ2-7	NA	NA
CASSFQHLLGNTIYF	TGTGCCAGCAGCTTCCAACATCTTCTCGGAAACACCATATATTTT	TRBV5-5	TRBJ1-3	NA	NA
CASSSGTATYEQYF	TGTGCCAGCAGCTCCGGGACGGCCACCTACGAGCAGTACTTC	TRBV5-4	TRBJ2-7	NA	NA
CASSWGDRGPVNEQFF	TGTGCCAGCAGCTGGGGGGACAGGGGGCCTGTCAATGAGCAGTTCTTC	TRBV5-8	TRBJ2-1	TRBD1	NA
CASSLAGHFNEQFF	TGTGCCAGCAGCTTAGCGGGACACTTCAATGAGCAGTTCTTC	TRBV11-1	TRBJ2-1	NA	NA
CASSFRDRDTGELFF	TGTGCCAGCAGCTTTAGGGACAGAGACACCGGGGAGCTGTTTTTT	TRBV5-4	TRBJ2-2	TRBD1	once
CASKGSGNSYEQYF	TGTGCCAGCAAAGGCTCCGGGAACTCCTACGAGCAGTACTTC	TRBV28	TRBJ2-7	NA	NA
CAISVLAVTSTDTQYF	TGTGCCATCAGTGTGCTAGCGGTGACTAGCACAGATACGCAGTATTTT	TRBV10-3	TRBJ2-3	TRBD2	NA
CASRAGLNTEAFF	TGTGCCAGCAGGGCGGGGTTGAACACTGAAGCTTTCTTT	TRBV2	TRBJ1-1	NA	NA
CASSAITSGTYNEQFF	TGTGCCAGCAGCGCGATCACTAGCGGGACCTACAATGAGCAGTTCTTC	TRBV9	TRBJ2-1	TRBD2	NA
CASREGPRGTEAFF	TGTGCCAGCAGAGAGGGACCAAGGGGCACTGAAGCTTTCTTT	TRBV6-5	TRBJ1-1	NA	few
CASLQGMLTEAFF	TGTGCCAGCTTACAGGGGATGCTTACTGAAGCTTTCTTT	TRBV28	TRBJ1-1	TRBD1	NA
CASSLGTSGSTDTQYF	TGCGCCAGCAGCTTGGGGACTAGCGGAAGCACAGATACGCAGTATTTT	TRBV5-1	TRBJ2-3	TRBD2	NA
CASSPKEGGSNEKLFF	TGTGCCAGCTCACCGAAGGAAGGGGGCTCTAATGAAAAACTGTTTTTT	TRBV18	TRBJ1-4	TRBD1	NA
CASSSLRGGAEYQETQYF	TGTGCCAGCAGCTCCTTACGGGGGGGCGCCGAGTACCAAGAGACCCAGTACTTC	TRBV21-1	TRBJ2-5	NA	NA
CASSRGGSSYNEQFF	TGTGCCAGCAGCCGCGGCGGGAGTTCCTACAATGAGCAGTTCTTC	TRBV7-9	TRBJ2-1	TRBD2	NA
CASSPSPWEREYGYTF	TGTGCCAGCAGCCCCTCGCCGTGGGAACGAGAATATGGCTACACCTTC	TRBV5-4	TRBJ1-2	NA	NA
CASSSMGAGTNNQPQHF	TGTGCCAGCAGCTCGATGGGGGCAGGGACGAACAATCAGCCCCAGCATTTT	TRBV7-9	TRBJ1-5	NA	NA
CASSRISSSSGNTIYF	TGTGCCAGCAGCCGGATATCCTCAAGCTCTGGAAACACCATATATTTT	TRBV5-6	TRBJ1-3	NA	NA
CASSLGLGGGSRETQYF	TGTGCCAGCAGCTTGGGGTTAGGGGGTGGGAGTCGAGAGACCCAGTACTTC	TRBV7-2	TRBJ2-5	NA	NA
CASSPDRGAGELFF	TGTGCCAGCAGCCCGGACCGGGGGGCCGGGGAGCTGTTTTTT	TRBV5-8	TRBJ2-2	TRBD2	NA
CASSPGLAGDETQYF	TGTGCCAGCTCCCCGGGGCTAGCGGGAGATGAGACCCAGTACTTC	TRBV18	TRBJ2-5	TRBD2	few
CATRGGTEAFF	TGTGCCACTAGGGGCGGAACTGAAGCTTTCTTT	TRBV28	TRBJ1-1	NA	NA
CASRTSGRAAETQYF	TGTGCCAGTCGAACTAGCGGGAGGGCCGCGGAGACCCAGTACTTC	TRBV7-2	TRBJ2-5	TRBD2	NA
CASSATPAGGNTIYF	TGTGCCAGCAGCGCGACACCGGCGGGAGGAAACACCATATATTTT	TRBV9	TRBJ1-3	NA	NA
CASSRGSGTGETQYF	TGTGCCAGCAGTAGAGGTAGCGGGACGGGGGAGACCCAGTACTTC	TRBV27	TRBJ2-5	TRBD2	few
CASSTTGTGGYEQFF	TGTGCCAGCAGTACTACCGGGACAGGGGGCTATGAGCAGTTCTTC	TRBV28	TRBJ2-1	TRBD1	NA
CASAGAPYSYEQYF	TGTGCCAGCGCGGGGGCCCCCTACTCCTACGAGCAGTACTTC	TRBV28	TRBJ2-7	NA	NA
CASSIAGRLAGGPYNEQFF	TGTGCCAGTAGTATTGCAGGGAGGCTAGCGGGAGGGCCTTACAATGAGCAGTTCTTC	TRBV19	TRBJ2-1	TRBD2	NA
CASSLGSRNNEKLFF	TGTGCCAGCAGCTTGGGAAGCCGTAATAATGAAAAACTGTTTTTT	TRBV5-4	TRBJ1-4	NA	NA
CATSFGSPRDEQYF	TGTGCCACCAGCTTCGGGTCTCCCCGTGACGAGCAGTACTTC	TRBV7-9	TRBJ2-7	NA	NA
CASSSRMRDNQPQHF	TGTGCCAGCAGCTCCAGGATGAGGGACAATCAGCCCCAGCATTTT	TRBV7-8	TRBJ1-5	NA	NA
CASSNGLVTDTQYF	TGCGCCAGCAGCAACGGGCTAGTCACAGATACGCAGTATTTT	TRBV5-1	TRBJ2-3	NA	NA
CASSLGYTGYTF	TGCGCCAGCAGCTTGGGATATACGGGCTACACCTTC	TRBV5-1	TRBJ1-2	NA	NA
CASSEEGQGGYEQYF	TGTGCCAGCAGTGAAGAGGGACAGGGAGGCTACGAGCAGTACTTC	TRBV28	TRBJ2-7	TRBD1	NA
CASSPSTGVVSPLHF	TGTGCCAGCAGCCCATCTACAGGGGTAGTGTCACCCCTCCACTTT	TRBV28	TRBJ1-6	TRBD1	few
CASSLGGGRNYGYTF	TGTGCCAGCAGCTTAGGGGGAGGGAGGAACTATGGCTACACCTTC	TRBV7-8	TRBJ1-2	NA	NA
CASSTQPNRYEQYF	TGTGCCAGTAGTACCCAACCAAATAGATACGAGCAGTACTTC	TRBV19	TRBJ2-7	NA	NA
CASSPYGGSLMLEQYF	TGTGCCAGCAGTCCGTACGGAGGTAGCCTCATGCTCGAGCAGTACTTC	TRBV7-9	TRBJ2-7	NA	NA
CASSQEIPSGSSPYEQYF	TGCGCCAGCAGCCAAGAGATCCCTAGCGGGAGTTCCCCCTACGAGCAGTACTTC	TRBV4-3	TRBJ2-7	TRBD2	NA
CASALTGREQYF	TGTGCCAGCGCTTTGACAGGGAGGGAGCAGTACTTC	TRBV2	TRBJ2-7	NA	NA
CASTRLDLNRAGSSNQPQHF	TGTGCCAGCACCCGGCTCGATCTAAATCGGGCAGGGAGTAGCAATCAGCCCCAGCATTTT	TRBV28	TRBJ1-5	NA	NA
CASSSDRGNYGYTF	TGCGCCAGCAGCTCGGACAGGGGGAACTATGGCTACACCTTC	TRBV5-1	TRBJ1-2	TRBD1	NA
CASSIGLAAFGELFF	TGTGCCAGTAGTATAGGACTAGCTGCTTTCGGGGAGCTGTTTTTT	TRBV19	TRBJ2-2	TRBD2	NA
CASSLRQEQFF	TGTGCCAGCAGTTTACGACAAGAGCAGTTCTTC	TRBV27	TRBJ2-1	NA	NA
CASSNYRDKVNEQFF	TGTGCCAGCAGCAATTACCGGGACAAAGTAAATGAGCAGTTCTTC	TRBV11-2	TRBJ2-1	NA	few
CASSLVLERRGRETF	TGTGCCAGCAGCTTAGTTTTAGAACGCAGGGGGCGAGAGACTTTC	TRBV7-8	TRBJ2-6	TRBD1	NA
CASSFGGGDEKLFF	TGTGCCAGCAGCTTTGGGGGGGGCGATGAAAAACTGTTTTTT	TRBV7-2	TRBJ1-4	NA	NA
CASSYAGPQSEKLFF	TGTGCCAGCAGTTACGCGGGCCCACAGAGTGAAAAACTGTTTTTT	TRBV6-5	TRBJ1-4	NA	NA
CASSPDRVVETQYF	TGTGCCAGCAGTCCGGACCGGGTAGTCGAGACCCAGTACTTC	TRBV27	TRBJ2-5	NA	few